The next 29 T cell receptor beta chains were all read from a single sample in a study of T cells after yellow fever vaccination (dated by TCRdb to between 2017 and 2020). This specimen's treatment or condition label, interpreted: live attenuated yellow fever vaccine strain. The library was obtained by 5' RACE. TCRdb lists the instrument as Illumina HiSeq 2500. TCRdb itself trimmed the public reads at Q25 with fastp, ran MiXCR and retained productive beta chains. Entries that share a CDR3 protein sequence are merged under the most common genes and DNA. The sample yields around 110,000 distinct CDR3 sequences; roughly 8.9% were counted once. Together, the top ten hold around 25% of the sample. Source: CD8+ T cells sorted from PBMCs, taken 45 days after the yellow fever booster vaccination. Receptors were obtained from a man aged 25-45 years who received the YFV17D yellow fever vaccine.

A few counts support this clonotype. This chain links TRBV25-1 with TRBJ2-2, with 9 nucleotides matching TRBD2. V shed 4 bases and J 6 bases; nucleotides not matched to a gene: 3. This CDR3 has 14 amino acids. CDR1 is MGHDK and CDR2 is SYGVNS in the germline V gene. CDR3 sequence reads: CASSGGTSPGELFF. The CDR3 coding sequence is TGTGCCAGCAGTGGGGGGACTAGCCCCGGGGAGCTGTTTTTT.

This clonotype has at least ten counts. The chain couples TRBV29-1 to TRBJ2-1, with 9 bases that match TRBD2. Germline V gene lookup returns CDR1 SQVTM and CDR2 ANQGSEA. The CDR3 is made up of 15 amino acids. Trimming took 4 bases from V and 9 from J; bases not matched to a gene: 13. The CDR3 sequence is CSVGGAGGRTIEQFF. The DNA of the CDR3 is TGCAGCGTTGGTGGGGCGGGAGGGCGAACAATTGAGCAGTTCTTC.

This clonotype was seen many times. CDR3 sequence: CASSVSQDRETTEAFF. In DNA form, the CDR3 reads TGTGCCAGCAGCGTATCCCAGGACAGAGAGACCACTGAAGCTTTCTTT. This chain links TRBV9 with TRBJ1-1, with D perhaps TRBD1 (6 bases). The CDR3 contains 16 residues. Germline loops: CDR1 SGDLS, CDR2 YYNGEE. The ends were cut back, 1 base at V and 4 bases at J, with 17 bases in the middle. The full variable domain, in which reference TRBV9 and TRBJ1-1 provide the parts outside the CDR3, is DSGVTQTPKHLITATGQRVTLRCSPRSGDLSVYWYQQSLDQGLQFLIQYYNGEERAKGNILERFSAQQFPDLHSELNLSSLELGDSALYFCASSVSQDRETTEAFFGQGTRLTVV.

Comment on this clonotype: With a much larger clone just one base away, this may be a read error. This chain joins TRBV20-1 and TRBJ2-3; tentative D call: TRBD1 (5 bases). V lost 6 bases and J 4 bases, leaving 20 bases between the germline ends. Germline V gene data show CDR1 as DFQATT and CDR2 as SNEGSKA (reference sequence). The CDR3 consists of 15 residues. For the CDR3, the DNA is TGCAGTGCCCGAAGGGCAAGGGGCATCGCAGATACGCAGTATTTT. Protein product: CSARRARGIADTQYF.

This clonotype was found many times. The rearrangement uses TRBV12-3 or TRBV12-4 and TRBJ2-1; D is unresolved. This CDR3 spans 11 amino acids. Trimming stripped 6 bases from V and 8 bases from J, with 8 bases between. CDR3 DNA sequence: TGTGCCAGCAGAGGAGCCGATGAGCAGTTCTTC. It specifies CASRGADEQFF.

Many counts were recorded for this clonotype. The chain uses TRBV18 and TRBJ2-5, with D uncertain. Germline V CDR1 and CDR2: KGHSH, LQKENI. The CDR3 is made up of 14 amino acids. Trimming removed 0 bases at V and 3 bases at J, with 8 bases between. CDR3 nucleotides: TGTGCCAGCTCACCACCGTCTGGTGAAGAGACCCAGTACTTC. As protein: CASSPPSGEETQYF.

The V and J genes are TRBV30 and TRBJ2-2; D may match TRBD1 or TRBD2 (5 bases each). The CDR3 is made up of 14 amino acids. V was cut by 2 bases and J by 3 bases, with 10 bases left in between. Germline values: CDR1 GTSNPN, CDR2 SVGIG (reference sequence). For the CDR3, the DNA is TGTGCCTGGAGTCCGGGACCCTACACCGGGGAGCTGTTTTTT. Encoded protein: CAWSPGPYTGELFF.

This clonotype occurred many times. This chain joins TRBV13 and TRBJ2-3, with TRBD2 matching over 9 bases. The ends lost 5 bases at V and 3 bases at J; junction bases unmatched: 15. The germline gives CDR1 PRHDT, CDR2 FYEKMQ (reference sequence). This CDR3 contains 18 residues. CDR3 DNA: TGTGCCAGCAGCGCGGACAACGAGCGGGAGGAGTTGACAGATACGCAGTATTTT. Its protein is CASSADNEREELTDTQYF.

In its sample, this clonotype was seen many times. CDR3 nucleotide sequence: TGTGCCAGCTCATCGGGGGATACCGCCTACAATGAGCAGTTCTTC. Protein sequence: CASSSGDTAYNEQFF. This chain uses TRBV18 with TRBJ2-1, with D possibly matching TRBD2 (6 bases). Germline V gene sequence: CDR1 KGHSH, CDR2 LQKENI. The CDR3 length is 15 residues. Trimming stripped 5 bases from V and 2 bases from J, with 13 bases between.

This clonotype was observed many times. The chain couples TRBV27 to TRBJ2-2; the match to TRBD2 covers 8 bases. Germline CDR1 is MNHEY and CDR2 is SMNVEV (reference sequence). The CDR3 covers 19 residues. The V and J ends lost 0 bases and 4 bases, in that order; junction bases with no gene match: 13. The CDR3 DNA sequence: TGTGCCAGCAGTTTATCCGGGCCAGCTGCGGGAGGTCGCACCGGGGAGCTGTTTTTT. Translated: CASSLSGPAAGGRTGELFF.

This clonotype was observed at least ten times. The chain links TRBV12-3 or TRBV12-4 to TRBJ2-1; 7 bases map to TRBD1. There are 15 residues in the CDR3. The V segment lost 6 bases and the J segment 1 base; nucleotides outside the gene matches: 6. The CDR3 spells CASSPPTGSYNEQFF. CDR3 nucleotides: TGTGCCAGCAGCCCCCCGACAGGGTCCTACAATGAGCAGTTCTTC.

The J gene is TRBJ2-3, the V gene TRBV27, with D hard to call. The germline V gene encodes CDR1 MNHEY and CDR2 SMNVEV (reference sequence). The CDR3 covers 15 residues. The ends were cut back, 1 base at V and 0 bases at J, with 8 bases in the middle. CDR3 sequence reads: CASSLFPFSTDTQYF. In DNA form, the CDR3 reads TGTGCCAGCAGTTTATTTCCGTTTAGCACAGATACGCAGTATTTT.

The chain has TRBV7-6 and TRBJ2-7; D possibly matches TRBD1 or TRBD2 (7 bases each). Germline values: CDR1 SGHVS, CDR2 FNYEAQ. The CDR3 extends over 17 amino acids. Trimming cost V 5 bases and J 7 bases, with 27 bases left between them. In nucleotides, the CDR3 is TGTGCCAGCAGCCCCGTGGGGGGGGGACAGCTTATCGGGGAGCAGTACTTC. Amino acids: CASSPVGGGQLIGEQYF.

At least ten counts were recorded for this clonotype. The chain combines TRBV2 with TRBJ2-1; D perhaps matches TRBD1 (5 bases). This CDR3 contains 15 residues. The germline V gene has CDR1 SNHLY and CDR2 FYNNEI. Deletions cut 3 bases from V and 2 bases from J, with 11 bases between. CDR3 region: CASSEEDRTYNEQFF. The CDR3 DNA follows: TGTGCCAGCAGTGAGGAAGACAGAACCTACAATGAGCAGTTCTTC.

A few counts support this clonotype. The chain employs TRBV27 and TRBJ2-1; D possibly corresponds to TRBD2 (5 bases). The V end was cut by 4 bases, the J end by 8 bases, with 15 bases between. Looked up from germline, CDR1 is MNHEY and CDR2 is SMNVEV (reference sequence). The CDR3 spans 14 residues. The CDR3 is CASSSLERAHEQFF. In nucleotides, the CDR3 is TGTGCCAGCAGTTCCCTAGAGAGGGCCCATGAGCAGTTCTTC.

This clonotype was picked up many times. The chain joins TRBV10-3 to TRBJ1-1, with D uncertain. CDR3 length: 14 residues. Germline V gene sequence: CDR1 ENHRY, CDR2 SYGVKD. Between the trimmed V and J ends, which lost 10 bases and 1 base, there was a span of 16 bases. The CDR3: CATQQGNWNTEAFF. The CDR3 DNA is TGTGCCACCCAACAAGGGAATTGGAACACTGAAGCTTTCTTT.

This clonotype came up a few times. The V gene is TRBV12-3 or TRBV12-4, the J gene TRBJ2-3; 9 bases align to TRBD2. CDR3 length: 19 amino acids. J lost 0 bases, V lost 11 bases, and 21 bases had no gene match. CDR3 in DNA: TGTGCCTTCAGTTTAGGAGCCATAGCGGGAGTACCCAGCACAGATACGCAGTATTTT. Translated, it gives CAFSLGAIAGVPSTDTQYF.

This clonotype was detected many times. This rearrangement joins TRBV4-3 to TRBJ1-5; D uncertain. Trimming took 0 bases from V and 5 from J, leaving 8 bases between them. The CDR3 has 14 amino acids. Germline assignment: CDR1 LGHNA and CDR2 YSLEER. For the CDR3, the DNA is TGCGCCAGCAGCCAAGAATGGTCGGATCAGCCCCAGCATTTT. This sequence encodes CASSQEWSDQPQHF.

This clonotype has only a few counts. J is TRBJ2-7 and V is TRBV5-1, with D hard to call. Trimming stripped 0 bases from V and 4 bases from J, with 14 bases between. Germline V gene sequence: CDR1 SGHRS, CDR2 YFSETQ. The CDR3 loop spans 15 amino acids. This CDR3 is CASSLGSPGNYEQYF. The CDR3, as DNA: TGCGCCAGCAGCTTGGGGTCCCCCGGTAATTACGAGCAGTACTTC.

This clonotype was detected many times. This sequence joins TRBV5-1 and TRBJ2-2; D gene unclear. Germline lookup yields CDR1 SGHRS and CDR2 YFSETQ. The CDR3 sequence is 11 residues long. Between the trimmed V and J ends, which lost 7 bases and 3 bases, there was a span of 4 bases. The DNA of the CDR3 is TGCGCCAGCGTCGACACCGGGGAGCTGTTTTTT. Protein product: CASVDTGELFF.

The chain links TRBV5-4 to TRBJ2-1, with TRBD1 as a possible D gene (6 bases). Germline CDR1 SGHNT, CDR2 YYREEE (reference sequence). With 6 bases removed from V and 8 bases from J, the gap between germline ends came to 24 bases. This CDR3 has 16 amino acids. This chain's CDR3 is CASNVDLGQQSYEQFF. In DNA form, the CDR3 reads TGTGCCAGCAACGTCGACCTGGGACAACAATCCTATGAGCAGTTCTTC.

On this clonotype: Possible read error: a much larger clone is one base away. This chain joins TRBV7-9 and TRBJ2-7, with D possibly being TRBD1 (5 bases). Trimming removed 5 bases at V and 4 bases at J, with 12 bases between. Germline V gives CDR1 SEHNR, CDR2 FQNEAQ (reference sequence). The CDR3 is 13 residues long. The CDR3 DNA sequence: TGTGCCAGCAGCCAGGGATTCCTTTACGAGCAGTACTTC. Translation gives CASSQGFLYEQYF.

Note on this clonotype: One base away lies a much larger clone, so this may be a sequencing read error. V gene TRBV11-2 combines with J gene TRBJ2-1; weak D call: TRBD2 (6 bases). Trimming shortened V by 0 bases and J by 7 bases, and 13 bases separated the two germline ends. Germline CDR1 SGHAT, CDR2 FQNNGV. This CDR3 contains 15 residues. The DNA of the CDR3 is TGTGCCAGCAGCTTAGATTCGGGACTGATAAATGAGCAGTTCTTC. It yields the protein CASSLDSGLINEQFF.

This clonotype has a count of ten or more. The chain is built from TRBV20-1 and TRBJ2-7; perhaps TRBD2 as D (5 bases). Germline lookup yields CDR1 DFQATT and CDR2 SNEGSKA (reference sequence). Trimming cost V 3 bases and J 0 bases, with 9 bases left between them. The CDR3 length is 13 residues. The chain's CDR3 is CSASVDYSYEQYF. CDR3 nucleotide sequence: TGCAGTGCTAGCGTCGACTACTCCTACGAGCAGTACTTC.

This clonotype was recorded at least ten times. The CDR3 DNA reads as TGTGCCAGCAGCTTGGAAGTTACTGAAGCTTTCTTT. Encoded protein: CASSLEVTEAFF. The chain carries TRBV5-4 and TRBJ1-1; unclear D gene. The germline CDR1 and CDR2 sequences are SGHNT and YYREEE (reference sequence). The ends were cut back, 0 bases at V and 5 bases at J, with 5 bases in the middle. The CDR3 is 12 amino acids.

The rearrangement links TRBV12-3 or TRBV12-4 to TRBJ2-2; D is perhaps TRBD2 (6 bases). V gave up 5 bases and J gave up 4 bases, with 11 bases separating them. This CDR3 region has 14 residues. The CDR3 spells CASSPREPTGELFF. CDR3 in DNA: TGTGCCAGCAGTCCCCGGGAGCCCACCGGGGAGCTGTTTTTT.

Regarding this clonotype: An end of the junction differs from the germline gene, which may be a read error. V and J are TRBV11-2 and TRBJ2-7; D is possibly TRBD1 or TRBD2 (6 bases each). CDR3 size: 16 residues. Looked up from germline, CDR1 is SGHAT and CDR2 is FQNNGV. CDR3 sequence: CAISPPSGQGRYEQYF. The CDR3 DNA sequence: TGTGCCATCAGCCCCCCCAGCGGGCAGGGGAGATACGAGCAGTACTTC.

The chain is built from TRBV9 and TRBJ2-7; 7 bases agree with TRBD2. The CDR3 runs to 15 residues. Germline CDR1 is SGDLS and CDR2 is YYNGEE. J lost 2 bases, V lost 3 bases, and 8 bases had no gene match. As DNA, the CDR3 is TGTGCCAGCAGCGACCTTAGCGGGCTACCCTACGAGCAGTACTTC. Encoded protein: CASSDLSGLPYEQYF.

V and J are TRBV7-9 and TRBJ2-2; D might be TRBD1 (7 bases). CDR1 is SEHNR and CDR2 is FQNEAQ in the germline V gene (reference sequence). The CDR3 is 16 residues long. Trimming removed 2 bases from V and 7 bases from J, with 17 bases in between. Here the CDR3 DNA reads TGTGCCAGCAGCTTACCCAGACAGGGAGGTATCGGGGAGCTGTTTTTT. This translates into CASSLPRQGGIGELFF.